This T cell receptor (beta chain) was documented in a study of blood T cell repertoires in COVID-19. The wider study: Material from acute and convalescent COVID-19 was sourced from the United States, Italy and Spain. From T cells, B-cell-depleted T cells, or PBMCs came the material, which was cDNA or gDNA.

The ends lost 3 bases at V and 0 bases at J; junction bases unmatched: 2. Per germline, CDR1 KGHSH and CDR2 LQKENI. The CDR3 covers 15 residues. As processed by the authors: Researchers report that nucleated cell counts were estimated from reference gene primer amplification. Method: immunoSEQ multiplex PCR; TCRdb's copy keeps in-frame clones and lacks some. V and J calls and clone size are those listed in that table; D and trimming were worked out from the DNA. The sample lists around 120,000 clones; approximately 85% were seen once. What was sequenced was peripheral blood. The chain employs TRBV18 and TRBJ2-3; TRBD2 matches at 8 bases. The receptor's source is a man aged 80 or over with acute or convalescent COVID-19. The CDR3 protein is CASSPVAGSTDTQYF. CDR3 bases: TGTGCCAGCTCACCTGTAGCGGGGAGCACAGATACGCAGTATTTT.